This T cell receptor (beta chain) originates from a study of blood T cell repertoires in COVID-19 (TCRdb year 2020). About the investigation overall: Collaborator samples came from the United States, Italy and Spain and covered acute and convalescent phases of COVID-19. The prospective study material was composed of cDNA or gDNA derived from T cells, B-cell-depleted T cells, or PBMCs. A de-identified subject ID, COVID-19 status, age in years and sex were almost always included in the sample metadata. The samples were drawn from the first 160 participants of the ongoing ImmuneRACE study and from about 1,200 subjects provided by 6 global collaborators. Deeply sampled blood TCRbeta repertoires from subjects exposed to, actively infected with, or recovered from COVID-19 were included in the dataset. A freely available public database, intended as a resource for researchers studying the immune response to SARS-CoV-2, is where the repertoires were released. Where available, HLA class I and class II types were taken from metadata supplied by the sample provider and were not determined by assay-based typing.

The immunoSEQ Assay, a bias-controlled multiplex PCR, was used to amplify TCRbeta CDR3 regions from genomic DNA. On the authors' methods: Within the assay, amplification of reference gene primers was used to estimate how many nucleated cells each sample contained. To quantify the absolute abundance of each unique TCRbeta CDR3 rearrangement, sequence reads were collapsed and filtered. For each sample, productive Simpson clonality was calculated by taking the square root of Simpson's diversity index across productive rearrangements. TCRdb holds this immuneACCESS table with in-frame rearrangements only. Some clones are missing; in checked studies, unresolved V genes explain under half, and the rest has no known cause. V and J calls and clone size are those listed in that table; D and trimming were worked out from the DNA. The sample table records under 200,000 clones; around 90% of these occur just once. The ten biggest clones cover 3% to 4.5% of the sample.

Results the study describes overall, beyond this receptor: The amount of clinical and demographic metadata varied by source and participant and was provided uncurated.

Worth noting for this clone: What antigen it recognizes has not been identified. No per-base quality is available; no much larger clone lies one base away.

The germline V gene yields SQVTM for CDR1 and ANQGSEA for CDR2. The CDR3 numbers 14 residues from cysteine through phenylalanine. CDR3 DNA is the only sequence kept; it has 42 bases, read in frame from the first base. Samples from volunteer blood donors who had recovered from COVID-19 were contributed by a second Seattle source. Whole blood was collected in K2EDTA tubes by collaborating institutions according to the institutions' own protocols. Collaborator samples were shipped for TCRbeta analysis as frozen whole blood, isolated PBMCs, or DNA extracted from either sample type. This clonotype was sampled from a woman aged 55-75 years who had recovered from COVID-19. Sequencing used peripheral blood. The rearrangement joined TRBV29-1 to TRBJ1-1, with TRBD1 perhaps the D gene, on 6 matching bases. Read as DNA, the sequence is TGCAGGGGGGACACCTACTTCGGCGACACTGAAGCTTTCTTT. Translated, this gives CRGDTYFGDTEAFF.